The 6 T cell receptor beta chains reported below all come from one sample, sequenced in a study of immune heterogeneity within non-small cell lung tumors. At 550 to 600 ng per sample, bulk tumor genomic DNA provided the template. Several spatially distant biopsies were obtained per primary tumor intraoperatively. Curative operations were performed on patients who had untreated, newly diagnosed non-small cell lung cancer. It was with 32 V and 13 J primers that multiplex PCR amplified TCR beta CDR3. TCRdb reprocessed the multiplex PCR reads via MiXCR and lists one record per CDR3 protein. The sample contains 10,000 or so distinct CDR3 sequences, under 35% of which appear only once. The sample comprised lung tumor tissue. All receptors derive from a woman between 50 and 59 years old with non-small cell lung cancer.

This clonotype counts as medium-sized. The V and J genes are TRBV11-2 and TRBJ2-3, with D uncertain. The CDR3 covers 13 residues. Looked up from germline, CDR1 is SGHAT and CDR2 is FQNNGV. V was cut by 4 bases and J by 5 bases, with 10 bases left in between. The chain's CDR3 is CASSYGPKDTQYF. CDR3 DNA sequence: TGTGCCAGCAGCTACGGGCCCAAAGATACGCAGTATTTT.

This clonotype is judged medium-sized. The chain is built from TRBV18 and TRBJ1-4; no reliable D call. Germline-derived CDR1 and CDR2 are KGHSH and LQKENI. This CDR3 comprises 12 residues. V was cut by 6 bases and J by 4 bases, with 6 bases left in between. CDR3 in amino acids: CASSASNEKLFF. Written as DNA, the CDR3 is TGTGCCAGCTCCGCGAGTAATGAAAAACTGTTTTTT. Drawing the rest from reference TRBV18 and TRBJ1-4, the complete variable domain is NAGVMQNPRHLVRRRGQEARLRCSPMKGHSHVYWYRQLPEEGLKFMVYLQKENIIDESGMPKERFSAEFPKEGPSILRIQQVVRGDSAAYFCASSASNEKLFFGSGTQLSVL.

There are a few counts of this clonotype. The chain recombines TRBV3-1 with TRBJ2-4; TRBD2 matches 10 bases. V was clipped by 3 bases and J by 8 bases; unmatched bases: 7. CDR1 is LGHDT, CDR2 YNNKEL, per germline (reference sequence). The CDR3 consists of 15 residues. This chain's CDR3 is CASSQLAGVNDIQYF. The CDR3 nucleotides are TGTGCCAGCAGCCAGCTAGCGGGAGTTAATGACATTCAGTACTTC.

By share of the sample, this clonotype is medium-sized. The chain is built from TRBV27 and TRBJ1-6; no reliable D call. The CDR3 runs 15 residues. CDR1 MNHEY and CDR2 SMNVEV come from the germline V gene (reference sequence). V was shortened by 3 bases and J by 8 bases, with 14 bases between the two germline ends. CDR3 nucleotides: TGTGCCAGCAGTTTGGAGAGCACTACGGATTCACCCCTCCACTTT. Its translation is CASSLESTTDSPLHF.

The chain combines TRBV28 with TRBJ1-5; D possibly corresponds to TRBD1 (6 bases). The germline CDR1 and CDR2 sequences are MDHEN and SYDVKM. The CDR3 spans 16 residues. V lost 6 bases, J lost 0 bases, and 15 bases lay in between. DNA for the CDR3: TGTGCCAGCAGAACCCAATTCAGGGGTAGCAATCAGCCCCAGCATTTT. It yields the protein CASRTQFRGSNQPQHF.

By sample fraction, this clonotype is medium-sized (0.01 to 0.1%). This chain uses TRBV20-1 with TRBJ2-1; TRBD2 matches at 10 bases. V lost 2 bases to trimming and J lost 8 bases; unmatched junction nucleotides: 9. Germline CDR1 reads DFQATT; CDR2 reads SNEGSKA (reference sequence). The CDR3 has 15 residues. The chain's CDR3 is CSARSSGGPMYEQFF. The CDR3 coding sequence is TGCAGTGCTAGATCTAGCGGGGGCCCTATGTATGAGCAGTTCTTC.